This T cell receptor (beta chain) was sequenced in a study of shared clonotypes between healthy human individuals. Clones were sequenced by immunoSEQ multiplex PCR, and TCRdb holds only the in-frame ones, with some missing. The top ten clones hold under 0.15% of a sample with more than 2 million clones, roughly 94% of them seen once. The sequencing sample was made of naive CD4+ T cells sorted from blood. Described subset: CD45RA+ positively selected. The receptor's source is a man younger than 35 in good health.

Here the CDR3 reads CVSLGEQYF. CDR3 DNA: TGTGTTTCTCTTGGAGAGCAGTACTTC. The rearrangement links TRBV12-5 to TRBJ2-7, with D unclear. The germline gives CDR1 LGHNT, CDR2 FRNRAP. The CDR3 has 9 residues.